The rows below give T cell receptor beta chains drawn from one sample of a study of blood T cell repertoires in COVID-19. TCRdb keeps only in-frame clones here, not all; method: immunoSEQ multiplex PCR. The sample carries fewer than 200,000 clones, roughly 78% recorded once. Sample: PBMCs or T cells enriched from blood (not recorded which). These receptors came from a woman in her 70s in a cohort exposed to, infected with or recovered from COVID-19 (not recorded which). CDR3s include the opening cysteine and the closing phenylalanine or tryptophan. The order of the fields is clone size, J gene, D gene, V gene, CDR3 protein, CDR3 DNA. D genes are given only for firm matches. The size field is filled for only some rows; it gives once, few, many or a size class.

clone size: .
J gene: TRBJ2-7
D gene: .
V gene: TRBV11-2
CDR3 protein: CASSLGELRLYEQYF
CDR3 DNA: TGTGCCAGCAGCTTAGGGGAGCTGCGCCTCTACGAGCAGTACTTC

clone size: .
J gene: TRBJ1-1
D gene: .
V gene: TRBV6-5
CDR3 protein: CASSYWAAQRGTEAFF
CDR3 DNA: TGTGCCAGCAGTTACTGGGCAGCCCAACGGGGGACTGAAGCTTTCTTT

clone size: .
J gene: TRBJ1-4
D gene: .
V gene: TRBV12-3/TRBV12-4
CDR3 protein: CASLGPREKLFF
CDR3 DNA: TGTGCCAGCTTGGGCCCACGTGAAAAACTGTTTTTT

clone size: .
J gene: TRBJ1-2
D gene: TRBD1
V gene: TRBV7-9
CDR3 protein: CASSPRGSTYGYTF
CDR3 DNA: TGTGCCAGCAGCCCCAGGGGGTCGACTTATGGCTACACCTTC

clone size: .
J gene: TRBJ1-3
D gene: .
V gene: TRBV10-3
CDR3 protein: CAISEIQGNTIYF
CDR3 DNA: TGTGCCATCAGTGAGATCCAGGGAAACACCATATATTTT

clone size: .
J gene: TRBJ2-1
D gene: TRBD2
V gene: TRBV6-4
CDR3 protein: CASPTSGRLCSYNEQFF
CDR3 DNA: TGTGCCAGCCCGACTAGCGGTCGACTTTGCTCCTACAATGAGCAGTTCTTC

clone size: .
J gene: TRBJ1-2
D gene: TRBD1
V gene: TRBV2
CDR3 protein: CASIGTQGAFFYGYTF
CDR3 DNA: TGTGCCAGCATTGGAACCCAGGGGGCATTCTTTTATGGCTACACCTTC

clone size: .
J gene: TRBJ1-2
D gene: TRBD1
V gene: TRBV9
CDR3 protein: CASSVTTGGANYGYTF
CDR3 DNA: TGTGCCAGCAGCGTGACTACAGGGGGAGCTAACTATGGCTACACCTTC

clone size: .
J gene: TRBJ2-5
D gene: TRBD2
V gene: TRBV7-8
CDR3 protein: CASSFPTSGRETQYF
CDR3 DNA: TGTGCCAGCAGCTTCCCGACTAGCGGGAGAGAGACCCAGTACTTC

clone size: .
J gene: TRBJ2-3
D gene: TRBD1
V gene: TRBV4-2
CDR3 protein: CASSQDRDRGLTDTQYF
CDR3 DNA: TGTGCCAGCAGCCAAGATCGAGACAGGGGGCTCACAGATACGCAGTATTTT

clone size: .
J gene: TRBJ2-1
D gene: TRBD2
V gene: TRBV5-3
CDR3 protein: CARSLAGLGLGEQFF
CDR3 DNA: TGTGCCAGAAGCTTAGCGGGACTAGGATTAGGCGAGCAGTTCTTC

clone size: .
J gene: TRBJ1-5
D gene: .
V gene: TRBV7-2
CDR3 protein: CASSLFDQPQHF
CDR3 DNA: TGTGCCAGCAGCTTATTCGATCAGCCCCAGCATTTT

clone size: .
J gene: TRBJ2-7
D gene: .
V gene: TRBV6-5
CDR3 protein: CASSYSFSASYEQYF
CDR3 DNA: TGTGCCAGCAGTTACTCGTTCAGTGCATCCTACGAGCAGTACTTC

clone size: .
J gene: TRBJ1-4
D gene: TRBD1
V gene: TRBV4-1
CDR3 protein: CASSPTGGYEKLFF
CDR3 DNA: TGCGCCAGCAGCCCGACAGGGGGTTACGAAAAACTGTTTTTT

clone size: .
J gene: TRBJ2-1
D gene: .
V gene: TRBV11-1
CDR3 protein: CASSQTLAAAEEFF
CDR3 DNA: TGTGCCAGCAGCCAAACTTTAGCGGCCGCCGAGGAGTTCTTC

clone size: .
J gene: TRBJ1-2
D gene: .
V gene: TRBV20-1
CDR3 protein: CSAKAGNYTF
CDR3 DNA: TGCAGTGCTAAGGCAGGGAACTACACCTTC

clone size: .
J gene: TRBJ2-5
D gene: TRBD1
V gene: TRBV5-4
CDR3 protein: CASKTRQGPQETQYF
CDR3 DNA: TGTGCCAGCAAGACAAGACAGGGACCCCAAGAGACCCAGTACTTC

clone size: .
J gene: TRBJ2-1
D gene: TRBD2
V gene: TRBV20-1
CDR3 protein: CSASISGRGLPNEQFF
CDR3 DNA: TGCAGTGCTAGTATAAGCGGGAGAGGGCTCCCCAATGAGCAGTTCTTC

clone size: .
J gene: TRBJ2-7
D gene: .
V gene: TRBV6-5
CDR3 protein: CASRGLSSYEQYF
CDR3 DNA: TGTGCCAGCAGGGGGCTGAGCTCCTACGAGCAGTACTTC

clone size: .
J gene: TRBJ1-5
D gene: TRBD1
V gene: TRBV4-2
CDR3 protein: CASSLNRDRNQPQHF
CDR3 DNA: TGTGCCAGCAGCCTCAACCGGGACAGAAATCAGCCCCAGCATTTT

clone size: few
J gene: TRBJ1-5
D gene: .
V gene: TRBV5-8
CDR3 protein: CASSRTPAGSRNQPQHF
CDR3 DNA: TGTGCCAGCAGCCGAACTCCGGCAGGGTCGAGAAATCAGCCCCAGCATTTT

clone size: once
J gene: TRBJ1-5
D gene: .
V gene: TRBV2
CDR3 protein: CASAAQSEQPQHF
CDR3 DNA: TGTGCCAGCGCTGCACAATCGGAGCAGCCCCAGCATTTT

clone size: .
J gene: TRBJ1-2
D gene: .
V gene: TRBV7-8
CDR3 protein: CASSLGRTAYGYTF
CDR3 DNA: TGTGCCAGCAGCTTAGGGAGGACAGCCTATGGCTACACCTTC

clone size: .
J gene: TRBJ2-3
D gene: .
V gene: TRBV6-5
CDR3 protein: CASTLRVADTQYF
CDR3 DNA: TGTGCCAGCACCCTGAGGGTCGCAGATACGCAGTATTTT

clone size: .
J gene: TRBJ2-2
D gene: .
V gene: TRBV7-2
CDR3 protein: CASSLAGINTGELFF
CDR3 DNA: TGTGCCAGCAGCTTAGCCGGGATAAACACCGGGGAGCTGTTTTTT

clone size: .
J gene: TRBJ1-1
D gene: .
V gene: TRBV27
CDR3 protein: CASSVTVNTEAFF
CDR3 DNA: TGTGCCAGCAGTGTGACAGTGAACACTGAAGCTTTCTTT

clone size: .
J gene: TRBJ2-3
D gene: TRBD1
V gene: TRBV7-2
CDR3 protein: CASSLTGRYVTDTQYF
CDR3 DNA: TGTGCCAGCAGCCTGACAGGGAGATACGTCACAGATACGCAGTATTTT

clone size: .
J gene: TRBJ2-1
D gene: .
V gene: TRBV4-1
CDR3 protein: CASSQEGAGAYNEQFF
CDR3 DNA: TGCGCCAGCAGCCAAGAAGGGGCAGGGGCATACAATGAGCAGTTCTTC

clone size: .
J gene: TRBJ2-2
D gene: TRBD2
V gene: TRBV7-9
CDR3 protein: CASSTPPGLAGDWGVPF
CDR3 DNA: TGTGCCAGCAGCACCCCTCCGGGACTAGCGGGAGACTGGGGAGTCCCCTTT

clone size: .
J gene: TRBJ2-1
D gene: .
V gene: TRBV5-1
CDR3 protein: CASSLALNEQFF
CDR3 DNA: TGCGCCAGCAGCTTGGCTCTCAATGAGCAGTTCTTC

clone size: .
J gene: TRBJ1-1
D gene: .
V gene: TRBV12-3/TRBV12-4
CDR3 protein: CASSLTMNTEAFF
CDR3 DNA: TGTGCCAGCAGTTTAACTATGAACACTGAAGCTTTCTTT

clone size: .
J gene: TRBJ1-5
D gene: .
V gene: TRBV14
CDR3 protein: CASSQEGRGMDNQPQHF
CDR3 DNA: TGTGCCAGCAGCCAAGAAGGGAGGGGGATGGACAATCAGCCCCAGCATTTT

clone size: few
J gene: TRBJ1-6
D gene: .
V gene: TRBV5-1
CDR3 protein: CASSLEDGSPLHF
CDR3 DNA: TGCGCCAGCAGCTTGGAAGATGGCTCACCCCTCCACTTT

clone size: .
J gene: TRBJ2-1
D gene: TRBD2
V gene: TRBV18
CDR3 protein: CASSPGLAGGNNEQFF
CDR3 DNA: TGTGCCAGCTCACCAGGGCTAGCGGGAGGGAACAATGAGCAGTTCTTC

clone size: .
J gene: TRBJ2-1
D gene: .
V gene: TRBV5-8
CDR3 protein: CASSLGPEVFF
CDR3 DNA: TGTGCCAGCAGCTTGGGGCCAGAGGTCTTCTTC